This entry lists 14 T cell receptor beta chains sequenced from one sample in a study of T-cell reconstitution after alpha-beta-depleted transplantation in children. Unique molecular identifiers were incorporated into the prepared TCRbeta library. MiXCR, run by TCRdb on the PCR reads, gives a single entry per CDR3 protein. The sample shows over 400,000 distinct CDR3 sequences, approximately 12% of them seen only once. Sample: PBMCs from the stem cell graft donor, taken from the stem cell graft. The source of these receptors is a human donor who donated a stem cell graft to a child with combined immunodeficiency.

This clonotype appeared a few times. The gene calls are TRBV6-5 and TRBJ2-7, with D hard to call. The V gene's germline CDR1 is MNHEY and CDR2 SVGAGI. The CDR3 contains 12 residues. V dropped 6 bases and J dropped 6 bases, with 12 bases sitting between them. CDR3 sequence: CASRQQRGEQYF. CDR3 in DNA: TGTGCCAGCAGACAACAGCGAGGCGAGCAGTACTTC.

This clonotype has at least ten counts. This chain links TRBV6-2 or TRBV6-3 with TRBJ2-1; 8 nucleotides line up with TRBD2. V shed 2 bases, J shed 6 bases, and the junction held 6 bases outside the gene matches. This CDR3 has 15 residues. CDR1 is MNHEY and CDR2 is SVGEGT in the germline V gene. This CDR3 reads CASSYAGLVFNEQFF. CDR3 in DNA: TGTGCCAGCAGTTACGCGGGACTAGTCTTCAATGAGCAGTTCTTC.

The CDR3, as DNA: TGTGCCAGCAGTGAATTCGGGGGGGATACGCAGTATTTT. Protein product: CASSEFGGDTQYF. The J gene is TRBJ2-3, the V gene TRBV25-1, with 7 bases matching TRBD2. Germline V gene data show CDR1 as MGHDK and CDR2 as SYGVNS. V shed 1 base, J shed 6 bases, and the junction held 1 base outside the gene matches. This CDR3 region has 13 residues.

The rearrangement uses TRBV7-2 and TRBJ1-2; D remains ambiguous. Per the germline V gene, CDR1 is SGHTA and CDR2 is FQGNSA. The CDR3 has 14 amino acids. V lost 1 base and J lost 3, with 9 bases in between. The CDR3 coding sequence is TGTGCCAGCAGCTTAGAATTAGGGCACTATGGCTACACCTTC. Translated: CASSLELGHYGYTF.

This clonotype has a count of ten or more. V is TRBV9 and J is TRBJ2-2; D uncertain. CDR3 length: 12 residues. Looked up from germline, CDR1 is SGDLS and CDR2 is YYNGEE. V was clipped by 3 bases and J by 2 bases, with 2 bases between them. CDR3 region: CASSDNTGELFF. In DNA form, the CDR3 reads TGTGCCAGCAGCGACAACACCGGGGAGCTGTTTTTT.

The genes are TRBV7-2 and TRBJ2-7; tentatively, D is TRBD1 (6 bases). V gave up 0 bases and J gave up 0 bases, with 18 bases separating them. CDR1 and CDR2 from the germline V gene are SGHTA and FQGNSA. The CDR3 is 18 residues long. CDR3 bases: TGTGCCAGCAGCTTAGCGCTAACGGACAGATTAAGCTCCTACGAGCAGTACTTC. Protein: CASSLALTDRLSSYEQYF. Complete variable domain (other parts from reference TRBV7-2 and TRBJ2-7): GAGVSQSPSNKVTEKGKDVELRCDPISGHTALYWYRQSLGQGLEFLIYFQGNSAPDKSGLPSDRFSAERTGGSVSTLTIQRTQQEDSAVYLCASSLALTDRLSSYEQYFGPGTRLTVT.

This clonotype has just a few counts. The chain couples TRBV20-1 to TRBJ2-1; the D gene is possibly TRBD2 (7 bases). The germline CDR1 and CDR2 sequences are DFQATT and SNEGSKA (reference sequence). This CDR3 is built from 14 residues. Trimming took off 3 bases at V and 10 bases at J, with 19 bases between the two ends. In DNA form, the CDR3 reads TGCAGTGCTAGGAAAGGAGGGGGGGCAGGGGAGCAGTTCTTC. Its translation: CSARKGGGAGEQFF.

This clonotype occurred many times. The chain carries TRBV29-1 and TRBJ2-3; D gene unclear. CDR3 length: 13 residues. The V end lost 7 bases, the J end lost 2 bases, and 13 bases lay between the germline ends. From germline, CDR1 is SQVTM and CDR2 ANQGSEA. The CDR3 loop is CSASGVATDTQYF. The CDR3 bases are TGCAGCGCCTCAGGAGTAGCCACAGATACGCAGTATTTT.

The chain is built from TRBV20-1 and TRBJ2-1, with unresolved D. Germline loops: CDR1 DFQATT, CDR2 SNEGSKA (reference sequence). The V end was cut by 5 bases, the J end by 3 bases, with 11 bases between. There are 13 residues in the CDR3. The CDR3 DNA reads TGCAGTGCTTACTCTTCGAACTACAATGAGCAGTTCTTC. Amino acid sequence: CSAYSSNYNEQFF.

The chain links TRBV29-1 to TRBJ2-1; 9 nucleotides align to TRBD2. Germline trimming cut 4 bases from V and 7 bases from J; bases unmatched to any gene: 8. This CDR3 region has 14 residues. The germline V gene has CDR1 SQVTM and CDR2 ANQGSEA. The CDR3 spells CSVGAGGPQNEQFF. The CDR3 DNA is TGCAGCGTTGGGGCGGGGGGGCCCCAAAATGAGCAGTTCTTC.

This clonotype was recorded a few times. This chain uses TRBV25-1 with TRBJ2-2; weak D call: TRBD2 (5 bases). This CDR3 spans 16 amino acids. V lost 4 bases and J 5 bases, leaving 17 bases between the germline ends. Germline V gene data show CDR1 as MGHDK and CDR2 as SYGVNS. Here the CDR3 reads CASSATAGIRTGELFF. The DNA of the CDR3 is TGTGCCAGCAGTGCAACGGCCGGGATTCGTACCGGGGAGCTGTTTTTT.

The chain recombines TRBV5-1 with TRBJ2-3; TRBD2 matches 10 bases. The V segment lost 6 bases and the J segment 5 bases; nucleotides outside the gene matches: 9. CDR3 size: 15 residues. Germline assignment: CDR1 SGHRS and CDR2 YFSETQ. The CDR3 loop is CASTLAGGGGDTQYF. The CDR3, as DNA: TGCGCCAGCACCTTAGCGGGAGGAGGGGGAGATACGCAGTATTTT.

CDR3 protein: CASSPAPRGPEAFF. The CDR3 DNA is TGTGCCAGCTCACCAGCCCCCCGCGGCCCTGAAGCTTTCTTT. J is TRBJ1-1 and V is TRBV18; no firm D call. This CDR3 has 14 residues. The V end was cut by 2 bases, the J end by 6 bases, with 13 bases between. CDR1 KGHSH and CDR2 LQKENI come from the germline V gene.

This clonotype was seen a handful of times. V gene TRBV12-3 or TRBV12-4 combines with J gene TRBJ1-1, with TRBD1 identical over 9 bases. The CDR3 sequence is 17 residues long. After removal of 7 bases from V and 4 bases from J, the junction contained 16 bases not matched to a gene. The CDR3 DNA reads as TGTGCCAGCACCCCCGGACAGGGGTGGGTTGGATTCACTGAAGCTTTCTTT. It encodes CASTPGQGWVGFTEAFF.